A single sample gave rise to the 15 T cell receptor beta chains below, sequenced in a study of blood T cell repertoires in COVID-19 (TCRdb year 2020). The library was obtained by the immunoSEQ multiplex PCR assay. Entries here come from immuneACCESS through TCRdb and include only in-frame sequences with V and J called. Some clones fail to appear in such tables; in the studies checked, an unresolved V gene covers under half of the shortfall, and the cause of the remainder is unknown. The sample table contains some 290,000 clones; only one count was recorded for 80% to 90% of them. The ten largest clones capture approximately 12% of the sample. Source material: peripheral blood. The receptors originated from a woman aged 30 to 39 with COVID-19, enrolled during active disease.

CDR3 DNA sequence: TGTGCCAGTAGTATAGATCACGGACTAGGGGGGGAGACCCAGTACTTC. Protein sequence: CASSIDHGLGGETQYF. The chain links TRBV19 to TRBJ2-5, with D perhaps matching TRBD2 (7 bases). V lost 0 bases, J lost 5 bases, and 16 bases lay in between. The CDR3 spans 16 residues. CDR1 LNHDA and CDR2 SQIVND come from the germline V gene (reference sequence).

The rearrangement links TRBV6-5 to TRBJ1-5; D unresolved. Germline CDR1 and CDR2: MNHEY and SVGAGI. The germline V and J ends were trimmed by 0 bases and 5 bases, with 11 bases remaining between them. CDR3 length: 15 amino acids. The CDR3 DNA reads as TGTGCCAGCAGTTACTCGACGGCCCGGGATCAGCCCCAGCATTTT. It specifies CASSYSTARDQPQHF.

The V call is TRBV6-5, the J call TRBJ1-6; TRBD1 matches 7 bases. This CDR3 is built from 15 residues. Trimming cost V 10 bases and J 7 bases; bases outside gene matches: 13. Germline CDR1 MNHEY, CDR2 SVGAGI. Written as DNA, the CDR3 is TGTGCCATCCAGGGGGGATATGGGGGCAATTCACCCCTCCACTTT. This translates into CAIQGGYGGNSPLHF.

This clone turned up a few times. CDR3 sequence (DNA): TGTGCCAGCAGCTTGGACAGGGACTATGGCTACACCTTC. Amino acids: CASSLDRDYGYTF. The chain carries TRBV5-4 and TRBJ1-2, with D possibly TRBD1 on 6 matching bases. Germline V lookup: CDR1 SGHNT, CDR2 YYREEE (reference sequence). V gave up 0 bases and J gave up 3 bases, with 6 bases separating them. The CDR3 has 13 amino acids.

The chain is built from TRBV10-3 and TRBJ2-1, with a weak D call TRBD2 (6 bases). Germline V gene sequence: CDR1 ENHRY, CDR2 SYGVKD. The CDR3 covers 16 residues. Trimming took off 10 bases at V and 4 bases at J, with 23 bases between the two ends. This CDR3 reads CATGTGRTSLYNEQFF. In DNA, the CDR3 is TGTGCCACGGGGACTGGGAGAACGTCCCTTTACAATGAGCAGTTCTTC.

The chain has TRBV11-2 and TRBJ1-3, with D unclear. CDR1 and CDR2 (germline): SGHAT, FQNNGV. The CDR3 covers 12 residues. Trimming removed 1 base at V and 12 bases at J, with 10 bases between. In DNA form, the CDR3 reads TGTGCCAGCAGCTTAGTGGGCACTTACATATATTTT. Protein product: CASSLVGTYIYF.

The rearrangement uses TRBV10-2 and TRBJ2-3; TRBD2 matches 8 bases. The CDR3 runs 17 residues. The germline gives CDR1 WSHSY, CDR2 SAAADI. With 6 bases clipped from V and 0 bases from J, the junction kept 11 bases outside the gene matches. CDR3 nucleotide sequence: TGCGCCAGCAGCCCACTTGTCCCTAGCGGGAGCACAGATACGCAGTATTTT. As protein: CASSPLVPSGSTDTQYF.

The chain is built from TRBV6-5 and TRBJ2-1, with 9 bases fitting TRBD1. Germline-derived CDR1 and CDR2 are MNHEY and SVGAGI. V shed 6 bases, J shed 10 bases, and the junction held 13 bases outside the gene matches. CDR3 length equals 15 residues. The CDR3 is CASSVPGQGLREQFF. The CDR3 nucleotides read TGTGCCAGCAGCGTGCCGGGACAGGGCCTCAGGGAGCAGTTCTTC.

V and J are TRBV24-1 and TRBJ1-2, with TRBD1 matching 7 bases. Per germline, CDR1 KGHDR and CDR2 SFDVKD. The CDR3 consists of 12 residues. V trimming: 10 bases; J trimming: 10 bases; junction bases outside the gene matches: 11. The CDR3 sequence is CATMDRRGVYTF. CDR3 bases: TGTGCCACTATGGACAGGCGCGGGGTCTACACCTTC.

The V gene is TRBV19, the J gene TRBJ1-2, with 7 bases that match TRBD1. J was trimmed by 8 bases and V by 0 bases; bases with no gene match: 12. Germline V CDR1 and CDR2: LNHDA, SQIVND (reference sequence). This CDR3 has 16 amino acids. CDR3 DNA: TGTGCCAGTAGTATAGAAGCCCAGGGCAGGGGGAGCGGCTACACCTTC. This gives the protein CASSIEAQGRGSGYTF.

The chain employs TRBV19 and TRBJ2-1; possibly TRBD1 for D (7 bases). Germline V gives CDR1 LNHDA, CDR2 SQIVND (reference sequence). The CDR3 consists of 13 residues. The V end lost 6 bases, the J end lost 10 bases, and 16 bases lay between the germline ends. The CDR3 loop reads CASRSGGNREQFF. CDR3 sequence (DNA): TGTGCCAGTAGGTCAGGGGGGAATCGGGAGCAGTTCTTC. The full variable domain, in which reference TRBV19 and TRBJ2-1 provide the parts outside the CDR3, is DGGITQSPKYLFRKEGQNVTLSCEQNLNHDAMYWYRQDPGQGLRLIYYSQIVNDFQKGDIAEGYSVSREKKESFPLTVTSAQKNPTAFYLCASRSGGNREQFFGPGTRLTVL.

The chain recombines TRBV14 with TRBJ1-1; 7 bases agree with TRBD1. Germline V gene lookup returns CDR1 SGHDN and CDR2 FVKESK. Trimming took 3 bases from V and 1 from J; bases not matched to a gene: 2. CDR3 size: 14 residues. CDR3 sequence reads: CASSHRGANTEAFF. CDR3 coding DNA: TGTGCCAGCAGCCACAGGGGGGCGAACACTGAAGCTTTCTTT. The full variable domain, its missing parts supplied by reference TRBV14 and TRBJ1-1, is EAGVTQFPSHSVIEKGQTVTLRCDPISGHDNLYWYRRVMGKEIKFLLHFVKESKQDESGMPNNRFLAERTGGTYSTLKVQPAELEDSGVYFCASSHRGANTEAFFGQGTRLTVV.

The chain uses TRBV19 and TRBJ1-5; 9 nucleotides line up with TRBD1. In germline, CDR1 is LNHDA, CDR2 SQIVND (reference sequence). V was pared by 10 bases and J by 6 bases, with 7 bases of the junction left unmatched. This CDR3 has 13 residues. CDR3: CATTGGPGQPQHF. CDR3 nucleotides: TGTGCCACTACAGGGGGCCCCGGTCAGCCCCAGCATTTT. The full variable domain, with the rest looked up from reference TRBV19 and TRBJ1-5, is DGGITQSPKYLFRKEGQNVTLSCEQNLNHDAMYWYRQDPGQGLRLIYYSQIVNDFQKGDIAEGYSVSREKKESFPLTVTSAQKNPTAFYLCATTGGPGQPQHFGDGTRLSIL.

The V call is TRBV11-2, the J call TRBJ2-5; 7 positions match TRBD1. The CDR3 is 13 residues long. Germline CDR1 and CDR2: SGHAT and FQNNGV. The V gene end was trimmed by 4 bases and the J gene end by 3 bases; junction bases not matched to a gene: 2. In DNA form, the CDR3 reads TGTGCCAGCAGCTCTGACAGGGAAGAGACCCAGTACTTC. Translating gives CASSSDREETQYF. Drawing the rest from reference TRBV11-2 and TRBJ2-5, the complete variable domain is EAGVAQSPRYKIIEKRQSVAFWCNPISGHATLYWYQQILGQGPKLLIQFQNNGVVDDSQLPKDRFSAERLKGVDSTLKIQPAKLEDSAVYLCASSSDREETQYFGPGTRLLVL.

The rearrangement joins TRBV29-1 to TRBJ2-1, with 7 bases identical to TRBD2. CDR1 and CDR2 from the germline V gene are SQVTM and ANQGSEA. V lost 4 bases to trimming and J lost 8 bases; unmatched junction nucleotides: 8. The length of the CDR3 is 13 residues. For the CDR3, the DNA is TGCAGCGTTGCAGGGAGGGTTACGCATGAGCAGTTCTTC. Amino acids: CSVAGRVTHEQFF.